The source of this T cell receptor beta chain is a study of human T cells and chemical hapten exposure (dated by TCRdb to about 2021). Concerning the study at large: For sensitization, 2% DPC in acetone was applied to a roughly 2 cm by roughly 2 cm area of upper inner arm skin. Blood for TCR sequencing was provided by twenty-nine alopecia patients at one to four time points (pre-sensitization, 2, 6 and 24 weeks). Blood samples were taken from patients before sensitization (week 0) and then at 2, 6 and about 24 weeks after DPC sensitization. Libraries were pooled for sequencing, and variation in per-sample TCR yields was attributed mainly to small differences in library volumes within the pool. This study followed changes in the peripheral blood TCR repertoire in vivo during primary and secondary sensitization of alopecia patients to the hapten diphenylcyclopropenone (DPC). Throughout the roughly 25-week study period, patients were also given weekly therapeutic DPC doses on the scalp. Patch tests used Finn chambers with 0.01% DPC on the upper back, scored after 6 days by International Contact Dermatitis Research Group standards. The mostly female patient cohort included alopecia areata with under or over 50% scalp involvement, alopecia totalis and alopecia universalis. Overall results and qualifications from the work: Repeated subsampling changed both the strength of the expansion versus patch-test correlation and the threshold at which the correlation became significant. Because all patients had alopecia, a presumed autoimmune disease, the immune response of the patients might differ from that of healthy individuals. Compared with pre-sensitization or healthy control sets, expanded TCRs formed significantly more large CDR3 similarity clusters, which is consistent with antigen-driven responses. DPC sensitization did not change how many TCRs were above 1 in 1000 frequency, and no evidence was found of alterations in global repertoire structure. Patch test score was positively correlated with the number of PT1 expanded TCRs, with significance at thresholds 8, 16 and 32 but not at 4.

The library was produced with RACE. Sequenced using a NextSeq 500. During library preparation, unique molecular identifiers were attached to individual cDNA molecules so that TCRs could be counted quantitatively and reproducibly. Each blood RNA sample was used to sequence both TCR alpha and TCR beta chains. The source study handled its data this way. The median number of TCRs per sample was approximately 98,000, ranging from 23,224 to 690,600. V, J and CDR3 annotation of the TCR reads was carried out using the Decombinator software suite. To make PS versus PT1 abundance plots, every sample was subsampled to the same number of TCRs (28,000). Expanded TCRs were defined as absent before sensitization and observed at least eight times at the 2-week time point. TCRdb reprocessed the public reads (quality trimming at Q25 with fastp, clone calling with MiXCR) and kept in-frame beta chains. One record per CDR3 amino acid sequence lists the most common genes and DNA. TCRdb, not the authors, supplied the V and J calls. This sample gives under 450,000 distinct CDR3 sequences in total; about 4.4% of them show up just once. About 2.2% of the sample is held by the ten biggest clonotypes.

Read against the paper, the sample's time point label means: patch test 1, 2 weeks after DPC sensitization. The intended sense of this specimen's treatment or condition label: therapeutic diphenylcyclopropenone sensitization with weekly scalp DPC. Blood at each patch-test visit was drawn before the patch test was applied. Patients were considered eligible if aged 18 to 70, diagnosed with alopecia and deemed suitable for DPC therapy, and patients were excluded if pregnant. Total RNA was extracted from unfractionated whole blood collected in Tempus Blood RNA tubes. There are many counts of this clonotype. What this receptor recognizes is not known. Base qualities were left out, and no much larger clone turns up one base away. V gives up 0 bases and J gives up 8 bases, and the segment between their germline ends measures 10 bases. Inclusive of the bounding cysteine and phenylalanine, the CDR3 is 13 residues long. Just the 39-base CDR3 DNA is kept, in frame starting at base 1. Looking up the germline V gene yields CDR1 ENHRY and CDR2 SYGVKD.

This sequence uses TRBV10-3 and TRBJ1-1; a tentative D call is TRBD1 (6 bases match). The receptor's source is a woman between 45 and 65 years old with alopecia areata. Some clones in this sample may be carry-over from other donors' samples. The material sequenced was whole blood, taken in connection with sensitization to the hapten diphenylcyclopropenone (DPC). The DNA sequence reads TGTGCCATCAGTGAGTCTGGGGGCGCGGAAGCTTTCTTT. It is translated as CAISESGGAEAFF.